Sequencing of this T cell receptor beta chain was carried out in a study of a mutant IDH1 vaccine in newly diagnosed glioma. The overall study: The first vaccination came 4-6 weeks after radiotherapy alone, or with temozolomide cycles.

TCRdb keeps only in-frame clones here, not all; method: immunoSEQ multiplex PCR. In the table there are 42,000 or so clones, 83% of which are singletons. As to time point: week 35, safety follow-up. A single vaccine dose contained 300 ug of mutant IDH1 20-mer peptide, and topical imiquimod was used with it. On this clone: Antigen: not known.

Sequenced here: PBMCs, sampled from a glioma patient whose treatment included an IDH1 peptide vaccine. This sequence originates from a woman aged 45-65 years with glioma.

CDR3 in DNA: TGCGCCAGCAGCTGGCCAGGGAGCACTGAAGCTTTCTTT. It codes for CASSWPGSTEAFF. The chain couples TRBV5-1 to TRBJ1-1; maybe TRBD1 (5 bases). CDR3 size: 13 residues. The germline V gene encodes CDR1 SGHRS and CDR2 YFSETQ. Deletions cut 3 bases from V and 4 bases from J, with 10 bases between. Full variable domain (rest looked up from reference TRBV5-1 and TRBJ1-1): KAGVTQTPRYLIKTRGQQVTLSCSPISGHRSVSWYQQTPGQGLQFLFEYFSETQRNKGNFPGRFSGRQFSNSRSEMNVSTLELGDSALYLCASSWPGSTEAFFGQGTRLTVV.